The 3 T cell receptor beta chains reported below all come from one sample, sequenced in a study of CD8+ T cells in alopecia areata (dated by TCRdb to the late 2010s). In the paper's terms, the time point label means: baseline before oral tofacitinib. The method behind the library was the immunoSEQ multiplex PCR assay. For TCR sequencing, RNA was extracted from every sample and reverse transcribed into cDNA to serve as template. TCRdb re-hosts the immuneACCESS table, in-frame sequences only. Its copies lack some clones; in the studies checked, an unresolved V gene accounts for under half of them, and the cause for the rest is not known. For this sample the table gives roughly 150,000 clones, of which less than 65% were detected only once. In total, the top ten clones hold approximately 19% of the sample. Here the sequenced sample was CD8+ T cells sorted from blood, taken at week 0. These TCRs come from a human donor with alopecia areata.

The rearrangement links TRBV25-1 to TRBJ1-4, with D maybe TRBD1 (5 bases). CDR3 length: 16 amino acids. Germline CDR1 and CDR2: MGHDK and SYGVNS. The V end was cut by 3 bases, the J end by 8 bases, with 19 bases between. CDR3 sequence (DNA): TGTGCCAGCAGTGACCAAGACAGACCAAATTTCGAAAAACTGTTTTTT. Residues: CASSDQDRPNFEKLFF.

This chain joins TRBV5-6 and TRBJ2-2, with D uncertain. Trimming removed 5 bases from V and 0 bases from J, with 2 bases in between. The CDR3 sequence is 12 residues long. CDR1 SGHDT and CDR2 YYEEEE come from the germline V gene. This CDR3 reads CASSSNTGELFF. In DNA, the CDR3 is TGTGCCAGCAGTTCGAACACCGGGGAGCTGTTTTTT. Variable domain in full (rest from reference TRBV5-6 and TRBJ2-2): DAGVTQSPTHLIKTRGQQVTLRCSPKSGHDTVSWYQQALGQGPQFIFQYYEEEERQRGNFPDRFSGHQFPNYSSELNVNALLLGDSALYLCASSSNTGELFFGEGSRLTVL.

The chain links TRBV19 to TRBJ2-5; D may correspond to TRBD1 or TRBD2 (5 bases each). CDR3 length: 15 amino acids. Trimming cost V 1 base and J 5 bases, with 14 bases left between them. The germline V gene has CDR1 LNHDA and CDR2 SQIVND (reference sequence). CDR3 in DNA: TGTGCCAGTAGTATAGGGCTTTCCGAGGGGGAGACCCAGTACTTC. It yields the protein CASSIGLSEGETQYF.